Listed below are T cell receptor beta chains from one sample, sequenced in a study of CD8 T cells in Susac syndrome. MiXCR was run by TCRdb on the immunoSEQ multiplex PCR reads, yielding one entry per CDR3 protein. The data show tens of thousands of distinct CDR3 sequences, with around 90% seen just once and 0.5% held by the top ten. Sequenced sample: CD8+ T cells from PBMCs. These receptors came from a human donor with multiple sclerosis. Both conserved end residues are part of each CDR3. The order of the fields is D gene, J gene, V gene, clone size, CDR3 protein, CDR3 DNA. A D gene is named only where the DNA matches it firmly. The listing skips clone size in some rows; elsewhere it reads once, few, many or a size class.

TRBD1 TRBJ1-2 TRBV27 . CASRNQGALGGYTF TGTGCCAGCCGGAACCAGGGGGCTCTGGGTGGCTACACCTTC
TRBD2 TRBJ2-2 TRBV4-3 . CASSQLTSGFTGELFF TGCGCCAGCAGCCAACTTACTAGCGGTTTCACCGGGGAGCTGTTTTTT
. TRBJ2-3 TRBV27 . CASSPRALPKEYF TGTGCCAGCAGTCCCCGCGCGCTCCCTAAGGAGTATTTT
. TRBJ1-1 TRBV10-2 . CASSESPTGGNTEAFF TGCGCCAGCAGTGAGTCCCCGACAGGTGGGAACACTGAAGCTTTCTTT
TRBD2 TRBJ2-1 TRBV18 . CASSRLAGGPSYNEQFF TGTGCCAGCTCTCGTCTAGCGGGAGGGCCCTCCTACAATGAGCAGTTCTTC
. TRBJ2-2 TRBV9 . CASSVEQNTGELFF TGTGCCAGCAGCGTAGAACAGAACACCGGGGAGCTGTTTTTT
. TRBJ1-1 TRBV28 . CASSFVARAMNTEAFF TGTGCCAGCAGTTTTGTCGCCAGGGCGATGAACACTGAAGCTTTCTTT
TRBD1 TRBJ1-2 TRBV6-2/TRBV6-3 . CASSYSWAGGPGNYGYTF TGTGCCAGCAGTTACTCCTGGGCAGGGGGTCCCGGTAACTATGGCTACACCTTC
. TRBJ2-7 TRBV7-6 . CASSRTESHEQYF TGTGCCAGCAGCCGGACAGAGAGTCACGAGCAGTACTTC
. TRBJ2-5 TRBV6-2/TRBV6-3 . CASTNGNRISQETQYF TGTGCCAGCACCAACGGTAATAGGATATCCCAAGAGACCCAGTACTTC
. TRBJ2-1 TRBV29-1 . CSAPGHYNEQFF TGCAGCGCCCCCGGGCACTACAATGAGCAGTTCTTC
. TRBJ1-2 TRBV7-2 . CASSLESGAVPNYGYTF TGTGCCAGCAGCTTAGAAAGCGGGGCAGTTCCTAACTATGGCTACACCTTC
TRBD1 TRBJ2-7 TRBV27 . CASSLGGTGWYEQYF TGTGCCAGCAGTTTGGGCGGGACAGGGTGGTACGAGCAGTACTTC
TRBD2 TRBJ2-1 TRBV2 . CASLVLRLADASYNEQFF TGTGCCTCACTAGTCCTTCGACTAGCGGACGCCTCCTACAATGAGCAGTTCTTC
TRBD2 TRBJ2-1 TRBV11-2 . CASTHPYIAGENEQFF TGTGCCAGCACCCACCCGTATATAGCGGGAGAGAATGAGCAGTTCTTC
TRBD2 TRBJ2-3 TRBV6-6 . CASSFTSGGAVDTQYF TGTGCCAGCAGCTTCACTAGCGGGGGGGCCGTAGATACGCAGTATTTT
. TRBJ2-3 TRBV7-2 . CASSLWGRTDTQYF TGTGCCAGCAGCTTATGGGGACGCACAGATACGCAGTATTTT
. TRBJ2-5 TRBV11-2 . CASSLPGETQYF TGTGCCAGCAGCTTACCGGGTGAGACCCAGTACTTC
TRBD2 TRBJ2-7 TRBV28 . CASSLQLALYEQYF TGTGCCAGCAGTTTGCAACTAGCGCTCTACGAGCAGTACTTC
TRBD2 TRBJ2-1 TRBV4-3 once CASSQARGLAGEWQFF TGCGCCAGCAGCCAAGCACGAGGACTAGCGGGAGAATGGCAGTTCTTC
. TRBJ1-5 TRBV28 . CASSLFGSYSNQPQHF TGTGCCAGCAGTTTGTTCGGGTCATATAGCAATCAGCCCCAGCATTTT
. TRBJ2-1 TRBV2 once CASSEADRKPYNEQFF TGTGCCAGCAGTGAAGCAGACAGAAAACCTTACAATGAGCAGTTCTTC